This T cell receptor beta chain was identified during a study of shared clonotypes between healthy human individuals. Study summary: Three plates were used per donor for CD4 naive, three for CD4 memory, two for CD8 naive and one for CD8 memory.

This CDR3 contains 16 residues. J was trimmed by 6 bases and V by 0 bases; bases with no gene match: 7. Germline V gene lookup returns CDR1 SGHKS and CDR2 YYEKEE (reference sequence). Libraries were prepared by immunoSEQ multiplex PCR; TCRdb keeps only in-frame clonotypes and omits some of them. The sample has a few million clones; around 90% are singletons. The source material was naive CD4+ T cells sorted from blood. Subset described: CD45RA+ positively selected. The rearrangement links TRBV5-5 to TRBJ2-7, with 12 nucleotides matching TRBD2. This sequence originates from a man between 18 and 29 years old in good health. The CDR3 spells CASSLGRTSGMGEQYF. The CDR3 coding sequence is TGTGCCAGCAGCTTGGGCAGGACTAGCGGGATGGGCGAGCAGTACTTC.